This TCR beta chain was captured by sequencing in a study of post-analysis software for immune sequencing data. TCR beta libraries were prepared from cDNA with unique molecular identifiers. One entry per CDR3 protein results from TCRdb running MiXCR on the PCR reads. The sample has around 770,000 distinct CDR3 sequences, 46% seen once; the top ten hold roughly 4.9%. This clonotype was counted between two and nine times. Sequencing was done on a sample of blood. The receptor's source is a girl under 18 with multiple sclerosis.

The CDR3 reads CATSDLRAGEGEDTQYF. For the CDR3, the DNA is TGTGCCACCAGTGATTTGCGAGCGGGAGAGGGGGAAGATACGCAGTATTTT. The gene calls are TRBV24-1 and TRBJ2-3; 8 bases line up with TRBD2. Germline V CDR1 and CDR2: KGHDR, SFDVKD. This CDR3 has 17 amino acids. V lost 0 bases, J lost 5 bases, and 9 bases stayed unmatched.